This is a list of T cell receptor beta chains from one sample in a study of T cells in Graves' hyperthyroidism and ophthalmopathy. In TCRdb, the multiplex PCR reads were re-called with MiXCR into one record per CDR3 protein. The sample consists of roughly 350,000 distinct CDR3 sequences, approximately 15% of them appearing once. Sequenced input: blood. These receptors were collected from a woman aged 30 to 39 with Graves' hyperthyroidism. The CDR3 runs from the conserved cysteine through the conserved F or W. The order of the fields is clone size, D gene, J gene, V gene, CDR3 DNA, CDR3 protein. The D gene is left open where the match is weak. Size tells how often a clone was seen (once, few, many) or the class of an expanded clone, and some rows leave it out.

clone_size: NA; d_call: TRBD1; j_call: TRBJ1-2; v_call: TRBV4-3; cdr3_nt: TGCGCCAGCAGCCAAGATGTGGCAGGGACAGCGTATGGCTACACCTTC; cdr3_aa: CASSQDVAGTAYGYTF
clone_size: many; d_call: NA; j_call: TRBJ2-2; v_call: TRBV28; cdr3_nt: TGTGCCAGCAGTTTGCTCGTTATGAACACCGGGGAGCTGTTTTTT; cdr3_aa: CASSLLVMNTGELFF
clone_size: few; d_call: TRBD1; j_call: TRBJ2-7; v_call: TRBV29-1; cdr3_nt: TGCAGCGTTCCCCGGACAGGGAGGATTCGTAATTTTTACGAGCAGTACTTC; cdr3_aa: CSVPRTGRIRNFYEQYF
clone_size: many; d_call: NA; j_call: TRBJ1-6; v_call: TRBV20-1; cdr3_nt: TGCAGTGCTAGACCCAGTGAGGAGAATCCCCTCCACTTT; cdr3_aa: CSARPSEENPLHF
clone_size: many; d_call: NA; j_call: TRBJ2-5; v_call: TRBV6-2/TRBV6-3; cdr3_nt: TGTGCCAGCAGTTACGACATCCAAGAGACCCAGTACTTC; cdr3_aa: CASSYDIQETQYF
clone_size: NA; d_call: NA; j_call: TRBJ2-5; v_call: TRBV20-1; cdr3_nt: TGCAGTGCTAGAGATCTCTTACTAGAGGAGACCCAGTACTTC; cdr3_aa: CSARDLLLEETQYF
clone_size: many; d_call: NA; j_call: TRBJ1-1; v_call: TRBV5-1; cdr3_nt: TGCGCCAGCGGCTTGGCCGGGGGAGGTACTGAAGCTTTCTTT; cdr3_aa: CASGLAGGGTEAFF
clone_size: many; d_call: NA; j_call: TRBJ2-7; v_call: TRBV28; cdr3_nt: TGTGCCAGCAATCTTCCAGGGGACCTTCACTACGAGCAGTACTTC; cdr3_aa: CASNLPGDLHYEQYF
clone_size: many; d_call: NA; j_call: TRBJ2-7; v_call: TRBV5-5; cdr3_nt: TGTGCCAGCAGCCTGGAGGCAGGGCTAGCATCAAACGAGCAGTACTTC; cdr3_aa: CASSLEAGLASNEQYF
clone_size: many; d_call: TRBD1; j_call: TRBJ2-3; v_call: TRBV7-9; cdr3_nt: TGTGCCAGCAGCTCCCACGGGACAGGGATGAATACGCAGTATTTT; cdr3_aa: CASSSHGTGMNTQYF
clone_size: few; d_call: TRBD2; j_call: TRBJ2-1; v_call: TRBV18; cdr3_nt: TGTGCCAGCTCACCCAGCGCGGGGGTGGGAAACGATGAGCAGTTCTTC; cdr3_aa: CASSPSAGVGNDEQFF
clone_size: few; d_call: NA; j_call: TRBJ1-5; v_call: TRBV6-1; cdr3_nt: TGTGCCAGCAGTCGCCCCTTGGGGGGCCAGCCCCAGCATTTT; cdr3_aa: CASSRPLGGQPQHF
clone_size: NA; d_call: NA; j_call: TRBJ2-2; v_call: TRBV28; cdr3_nt: TGTGCCAGCAGTTTTTTGGCGGCCGGGGAGCTGTCTTTT; cdr3_aa: CASSFLAAGELSF
clone_size: many; d_call: NA; j_call: TRBJ1-5; v_call: TRBV28; cdr3_nt: TGTGCCAGCAGGCGCGATAATTTTAGCAATCAGCCCCAGCATTTT; cdr3_aa: CASRRDNFSNQPQHF
clone_size: once; d_call: TRBD1; j_call: TRBJ1-2; v_call: TRBV9; cdr3_nt: TGTGCCAGCAGCGTAGGTTGGACAGGGGAAGTTAATGGCTACACCTTC; cdr3_aa: CASSVGWTGEVNGYTF
clone_size: few; d_call: TRBD2; j_call: TRBJ2-1; v_call: TRBV24-1; cdr3_nt: TGTGCCACCAGTGATTTGCCGGGTAAGGACCCAGATCCCAGCGGGGGGAAAACAATGAGGCAGTTCTTC; cdr3_aa: CATSDLPGKDPDPSGGKTMRQFF
clone_size: NA; d_call: NA; j_call: TRBJ2-7; v_call: TRBV29-1; cdr3_nt: TGCAGCGTTGAAGACCCATATGTCCCAGGCTACGAGCAGTACTTC; cdr3_aa: CSVEDPYVPGYEQYF
clone_size: many; d_call: TRBD2; j_call: TRBJ2-2; v_call: TRBV24-1; cdr3_nt: TGTGCCACCAGTGACGGACTAGCCCCGAACACCGGGGAGCTGTTTTTT; cdr3_aa: CATSDGLAPNTGELFF
clone_size: many; d_call: NA; j_call: TRBJ2-7; v_call: TRBV6-1; cdr3_nt: TGTGCCAGCAGTGAACATAGGGGTCCCTCCTACGAGCAGTACTTC; cdr3_aa: CASSEHRGPSYEQYF
clone_size: few; d_call: TRBD1; j_call: TRBJ1-5; v_call: TRBV6-1; cdr3_nt: TGTGCCAGTGGACAGGGGGCGAGCAATCAGCCCCAGCATTTT; cdr3_aa: CASGQGASNQPQHF
clone_size: NA; d_call: NA; j_call: TRBJ2-7; v_call: TRBV12-3/TRBV12-4; cdr3_nt: TGTGCCAGCAGACTAAACACCGGGACAATAGGGTCGGGGCAGTACTTC; cdr3_aa: CASRLNTGTIGSGQYF
clone_size: many; d_call: TRBD1; j_call: TRBJ1-1; v_call: TRBV6-1; cdr3_nt: TGTGCCAGCGGGGACAGCCCTTTGAACACTGAAGCTTTCTTT; cdr3_aa: CASGDSPLNTEAFF
clone_size: few; d_call: NA; j_call: TRBJ2-2; v_call: TRBV15; cdr3_nt: TGTGCCACCCCTGCCCTAGCCGGGGAGCTGTTTTTT; cdr3_aa: CATPALAGELFF
clone_size: NA; d_call: NA; j_call: TRBJ1-5; v_call: TRBV19; cdr3_nt: TGTGCCAGTAGTATCTCCGACAGCCCCAATCAGCCCCAGCATTTT; cdr3_aa: CASSISDSPNQPQHF
clone_size: many; d_call: NA; j_call: TRBJ2-3; v_call: TRBV6-6; cdr3_nt: TGTGCCAGCAGTTACTCGAGGGGGGAAGATACGCAGTATTTT; cdr3_aa: CASSYSRGEDTQYF
clone_size: NA; d_call: TRBD1; j_call: TRBJ1-5; v_call: TRBV28; cdr3_nt: TGTGCCAGCAGTTTACGGGCCGGGACAGGAGGCAATCAGCCCCAGCATTTT; cdr3_aa: CASSLRAGTGGNQPQHF
clone_size: NA; d_call: NA; j_call: TRBJ1-2; v_call: TRBV20-1; cdr3_nt: TGCAGTGCATATACACGAGTCGGCTATGGCTACACCTTC; cdr3_aa: CSAYTRVGYGYTF
clone_size: NA; d_call: NA; j_call: TRBJ1-1; v_call: TRBV20-1; cdr3_nt: TGCAGTGCTAGAGGCCGACAGAAGGGGAAGCTTGAAGCTTTCTTT; cdr3_aa: CSARGRQKGKLEAFF
clone_size: many; d_call: TRBD1; j_call: TRBJ1-5; v_call: TRBV2; cdr3_nt: TGTGCCAGCAGTGAGGCCGACAGGGGCAGTCAGCCCCAGCATTTT; cdr3_aa: CASSEADRGSQPQHF
clone_size: many; d_call: TRBD1; j_call: TRBJ2-7; v_call: TRBV2; cdr3_nt: TGTGCCAGCAGTATTATTGACAGGGACTCCTACGAGCAGTACTTC; cdr3_aa: CASSIIDRDSYEQYF
clone_size: few; d_call: NA; j_call: TRBJ1-3; v_call: TRBV11-2; cdr3_nt: TGTGCCAGCAGCTTAGGAGGTGTTGGACCCAAATTAAACACCATATATTTT; cdr3_aa: CASSLGGVGPKLNTIYF
clone_size: many; d_call: NA; j_call: TRBJ1-1; v_call: TRBV28; cdr3_nt: TGTGCCAGCAGCCCTTCCTTGAACACTGAAGCTTTCTTT; cdr3_aa: CASSPSLNTEAFF
clone_size: many; d_call: NA; j_call: TRBJ1-3; v_call: TRBV28; cdr3_nt: TGTGCCAGCAGTTTGCAATACAGGGGAAACACCATATATTTT; cdr3_aa: CASSLQYRGNTIYF
clone_size: few; d_call: NA; j_call: TRBJ2-5; v_call: TRBV2; cdr3_nt: TGTGCCAGCAGTGAATCCCCTAGGACGGAGACCCAGTACTTC; cdr3_aa: CASSESPRTETQYF
clone_size: few; d_call: TRBD1; j_call: TRBJ2-7; v_call: TRBV20-1; cdr3_nt: TGCAGTGCGGAAAGACAGGGGTACGAGCAGTACTTC; cdr3_aa: CSAERQGYEQYF
clone_size: few; d_call: NA; j_call: TRBJ2-6; v_call: TRBV29-1; cdr3_nt: TGCAGCGTTGAAGGAGTCACTGGGGCCAACGTCCTGACTTTC; cdr3_aa: CSVEGVTGANVLTF
clone_size: many; d_call: NA; j_call: TRBJ1-2; v_call: TRBV20-1; cdr3_nt: TGCAGTGCCTCCGGGGGGGGACGTTTAGGCTACACCTTC; cdr3_aa: CSASGGGRLGYTF
clone_size: many; d_call: NA; j_call: TRBJ2-1; v_call: TRBV7-8; cdr3_nt: TGTGCCAGCAGCCTGGGGGCGGCAGAGCGGAATGAGCAGTTCTTC; cdr3_aa: CASSLGAAERNEQFF
clone_size: many; d_call: NA; j_call: TRBJ2-7; v_call: TRBV18; cdr3_nt: TGTGCCAGCTCACCACAGGCCAAGGGGCAGTACTTC; cdr3_aa: CASSPQAKGQYF
clone_size: many; d_call: NA; j_call: TRBJ1-1; v_call: TRBV28; cdr3_nt: TGTGCCAGCAGTTTAGGTGACGCCTACACTGAAGCTTTCTTT; cdr3_aa: CASSLGDAYTEAFF
clone_size: few; d_call: NA; j_call: TRBJ2-2; v_call: TRBV4-1; cdr3_nt: TGCGCCAGCAGCAACGTCAGGGCCTCGAACACCGGGGAGCTGTTTTTT; cdr3_aa: CASSNVRASNTGELFF
clone_size: few; d_call: NA; j_call: TRBJ2-2; v_call: TRBV18; cdr3_nt: TGTGCTAGCTCACCGCTTTTCACCGGGGAGCTGTTTTTT; cdr3_aa: CASSPLFTGELFF
clone_size: many; d_call: NA; j_call: TRBJ2-1; v_call: TRBV12-3/TRBV12-4; cdr3_nt: TGTGCCAGCAGTTTTGAGGGGAGAGGTGAGCAGTTCTTC; cdr3_aa: CASSFEGRGEQFF
clone_size: many; d_call: NA; j_call: TRBJ2-3; v_call: TRBV28; cdr3_nt: TGTGCCAGCAGCCCCCTAGGGGCGTCTAGCACAGATACGCAGTATTTT; cdr3_aa: CASSPLGASSTDTQYF
clone_size: NA; d_call: TRBD1; j_call: TRBJ1-6; v_call: TRBV30; cdr3_nt: TGTGCCTGGAGTCCTTGGACAGGGCAATCACCCCTCCACTTT; cdr3_aa: CAWSPWTGQSPLHF
clone_size: NA; d_call: NA; j_call: TRBJ1-2; v_call: TRBV29-1; cdr3_nt: TGCAGCGTTGGAGGTTGGGGGGCGGATGGCTACACCTTC; cdr3_aa: CSVGGWGADGYTF
clone_size: many; d_call: NA; j_call: TRBJ1-1; v_call: TRBV11-2; cdr3_nt: TGTGCCAGCAGCTCCCGCTTTACAGGGAGAACAATGAACACTGAAGCTTTCTTT; cdr3_aa: CASSSRFTGRTMNTEAFF
clone_size: NA; d_call: NA; j_call: TRBJ1-1; v_call: TRBV28; cdr3_nt: TGTGCCAGCAGTTCTCATGATGAGGGGCGAGCTTTCTTT; cdr3_aa: CASSSHDEGRAFF
clone_size: many; d_call: NA; j_call: TRBJ2-3; v_call: TRBV27; cdr3_nt: TGTGCCAGCAGTGTCACTGGAGGTTTAGATACGCAGTATTTT; cdr3_aa: CASSVTGGLDTQYF
clone_size: many; d_call: NA; j_call: TRBJ1-2; v_call: TRBV3-1; cdr3_nt: TGTGCCAGCAGCCAAACGACTAACTATGGCTACACCTTC; cdr3_aa: CASSQTTNYGYTF
clone_size: many; d_call: NA; j_call: TRBJ1-1; v_call: TRBV28; cdr3_nt: TGTGCCAGCAGTCCTGACAGAATGAACACTGAAGCTTTCTTT; cdr3_aa: CASSPDRMNTEAFF
clone_size: many; d_call: NA; j_call: TRBJ2-3; v_call: TRBV2; cdr3_nt: TGTGCCGCCAGTGGGTCCCCTGGGGATACGCAGTATTTT; cdr3_aa: CAASGSPGDTQYF